Following are 27 T cell receptor beta chains from one sample sequenced in a study of blood T cell repertoires in COVID-19. Measured with immunoSEQ multiplex PCR; TCRdb has only the in-frame clones, and not every one. The table shows 150,000 to 250,000 clones, with around 90% occurring only once. The sample was PBMCs or T cells enriched from blood (not recorded which). Source of these receptors: a woman aged 25 to 45 who had recovered from COVID-19.

V is TRBV18 and J is TRBJ1-3, with 7 positions matching TRBD1. With 1 base clipped from V and 3 bases from J, the junction kept 6 bases outside the gene matches. This CDR3 region has 16 residues. CDR1 is KGHSH, CDR2 LQKENI, per germline. For the CDR3, the DNA is TGTGCCAGCTCACCACAGGGGGCGCGTAGTGGAAACACCATATATTTT. Protein sequence: CASSPQGARSGNTIYF.

The chain joins TRBV7-9 to TRBJ2-3, with D tentatively TRBD2 (6 bases). Germline assignment: CDR1 SEHNR and CDR2 FQNEAQ (reference sequence). The ends were cut back, 1 base at V and 2 bases at J, with 13 bases in the middle. The CDR3 runs 16 residues. As DNA, the CDR3 is TGTGCCAGCAGCTTAGGTTTGCGGGACGACACAGATACGCAGTATTTT. Its protein is CASSLGLRDDTDTQYF.

The chain uses TRBV7-2 and TRBJ1-3, with 8 bases identical to TRBD1. There are 16 residues in the CDR3. CDR1 and CDR2 (germline): SGHTA, FQGNSA. J lost 4 bases, V lost 3 bases, and 8 bases had no gene match. CDR3 residues: CASSFRQGARGNTIYF. In DNA form, the CDR3 reads TGTGCCAGCAGCTTTCGGCAGGGGGCGCGGGGAAACACCATATATTTT.

In the case of this clone: This CDR3 is also generated by other DNA sequences in the sample. V and J are TRBV18 and TRBJ1-6; 7 positions agree with TRBD1. Trimming removed 1 base from V and 4 bases from J; junction bases left unmatched: 4. The CDR3 runs 16 residues. Germline lookup yields CDR1 KGHSH and CDR2 LQKENI. The CDR3 nucleotides read TGTGCCAGCTCACCACAGGGGGCCGGTTATAATTCACCCCTCCACTTT. It encodes CASSPQGAGYNSPLHF.

The chain employs TRBV19 and TRBJ2-7, with TRBD1 matching over 8 bases. Germline CDR1 reads LNHDA; CDR2 reads SQIVND (reference sequence). Trimming cost V 4 bases and J 2 bases; bases outside gene matches: 7. The CDR3 sequence is 15 residues long. CDR3 DNA: TGTGCCAGTAGTAAGGGACAGGTAGGAACCTACGAGCAGTACTTC. It is translated as CASSKGQVGTYEQYF.

The chain joins TRBV6-4 to TRBJ2-7; 7 bases agree with TRBD1. This CDR3 comprises 12 residues. V trimming: 10 bases; J trimming: 5 bases; junction bases outside the gene matches: 8. Germline CDR1 and CDR2: MRHNA and SNTAGT. The CDR3 here is CANEEQGNEQYF. The CDR3 nucleotides read TGTGCCAACGAGGAACAGGGGAACGAGCAGTACTTC.

The chain uses TRBV3-1 (or the pseudogene TRBV3-2) and TRBJ2-1, with D possibly being TRBD2 (6 bases). CDR1 LGHDT and CDR2 YNNKEL come from the germline V gene (reference sequence). Trimming removed 6 bases from V and 3 bases from J, with 12 bases in between. This CDR3 region has 14 residues. The CDR3 DNA reads as TGTGCCAGCAGTGGAATAGCGGTCTACAATGAGCAGTTCTTC. It specifies CASSGIAVYNEQFF.

This sequence joins TRBV7-3 and TRBJ1-1; no reliable D call. V lost 2 bases to trimming and J lost 0 bases, with 7 bases between them. In germline, CDR1 is SGHTA, CDR2 FQGTGA. The CDR3 runs 14 residues. CDR3 amino acids: CASSLLVLNTEAFF. The CDR3 bases are TGTGCCAGCAGCTTATTAGTTCTGAACACTGAAGCTTTCTTT.

The chain combines TRBV7-2 with TRBJ2-5; no clear D gene. The CDR3 is 15 amino acids. Trimming removed 1 base from V and 1 base from J, with 10 bases in between. Germline V lookup: CDR1 SGHTA, CDR2 FQGNSA. This CDR3 is CASSLGIEPQETQYF. The CDR3 DNA is TGTGCCAGCAGCTTAGGAATAGAGCCCCAAGAGACCCAGTACTTC.

The genes are TRBV4-2 and TRBJ1-1; D is ambiguous. Per the germline V gene, CDR1 is LGHNA and CDR2 is YNFKEQ. The CDR3 sequence is 13 residues long. The V and J ends lost 4 bases and 1 base respectively, with 7 bases between them. In DNA, the CDR3 is TGTGCCAGCAGCCGCCGGGAGAACACTGAAGCTTTCTTT. Translation: CASSRRENTEAFF.

This chain joins TRBV9 and TRBJ1-4; a weak D match, TRBD1 (6 bases). Trimming cost V 4 bases and J 8 bases, with 18 bases left between them. Germline V gene sequence: CDR1 SGDLS, CDR2 YYNGEE. CDR3 size: 15 residues. The CDR3 DNA reads TGTGCCAGCAGCCCGAGTGGGCAGGGACACGAAAAACTGTTTTTT. It encodes CASSPSGQGHEKLFF.

The CDR3 nucleotides are TGTGCCTGGAGGAGGGCCCAGGTCGGGGGCTACACCTTC. It specifies CAWRRAQVGGYTF. The genes are TRBV30 and TRBJ1-2; D unresolved. V was shortened by 3 bases and J by 8 bases, with 16 bases between the two germline ends. CDR3 length: 13 amino acids. In germline, CDR1 is GTSNPN, CDR2 SVGIG (reference sequence).

The chain employs TRBV25-1 and TRBJ2-7; D remains ambiguous. The CDR3 is 14 amino acids. CDR1 MGHDK and CDR2 SYGVNS come from the germline V gene. Between the trimmed V and J ends, which lost 5 bases and 0 bases, there was a span of 11 bases. As DNA, the CDR3 is TGTGCCAGCAGTCCACACCGCAACTCCTACGAGCAGTACTTC. This codes for CASSPHRNSYEQYF.

The V call is TRBV9, the J call TRBJ2-5; 9 nucleotides align to TRBD2. Germline loops: CDR1 SGDLS, CDR2 YYNGEE. The J segment lost 4 bases and the V segment lost 4 bases, leaving 5 bases of the junction unmatched. This CDR3 contains 14 residues. The CDR3 reads CASSPYSGGETQYF. The CDR3 DNA follows: TGTGCCAGCAGCCCATATAGCGGGGGAGAGACCCAGTACTTC.

V is TRBV7-2 and J is TRBJ2-7; 8 nucleotides line up with TRBD1. Germline V gives CDR1 SGHTA, CDR2 FQGNSA. V was clipped by 0 bases and J by 2 bases; unmatched bases: 6. The CDR3 is made up of 16 amino acids. The CDR3 bases are TGTGCCAGCAGCTTAGCTTCCCCGGGACAGGCCTACGAGCAGTACTTC. It translates to CASSLASPGQAYEQYF.

This clone was counted a few times. This chain uses TRBV7-9 with TRBJ2-7; TRBD1 agrees at 7 bases. The CDR3 has 16 amino acids. J was trimmed by 1 base and V by 4 bases; bases with no gene match: 10. Germline CDR1 and CDR2: SEHNR and FQNEAQ (reference sequence). CDR3 in DNA: TGTGCCAGCAGCTCCTATACAGGGGAACTTTCCTACGAGCAGTACTTC. Translating it yields CASSSYTGELSYEQYF.

This clone appeared a single time. The rearrangement joins TRBV11-2 to TRBJ1-1; D is uncertain. The CDR3 length is 15 residues. The germline V gene has CDR1 SGHAT and CDR2 FQNNGV. V was cut by 2 bases and J by 1 base, with 11 bases left in between. DNA of the CDR3: TGTGCCAGCAGCTTATTTAGCACAACGAACACTGAAGCTTTCTTT. Residues: CASSLFSTTNTEAFF.

The chain recombines TRBV7-2 with TRBJ2-3, with D perhaps matching TRBD2 (5 bases). Trimming took off 0 bases at V and 13 bases at J, with 20 bases between the two ends. Per germline, CDR1 SGHTA and CDR2 FQGNSA. The CDR3 consists of 15 residues. The CDR3 loop is CASSLASSDFQLKYF. DNA of the CDR3: TGTGCCAGCAGCTTAGCGAGTTCGGACTTCCAACTTAAGTATTTT.

The rearrangement uses TRBV5-1 and TRBJ1-4; D possibly corresponds to TRBD1 (5 bases). The length of the CDR3 is 15 residues. The V and J ends lost 0 bases and 3 bases respectively, with 9 bases between them. Germline V gene lookup returns CDR1 SGHRS and CDR2 YFSETQ. The CDR3 sequence is CASSLDQGPNEKLFF. CDR3 bases: TGCGCCAGCAGCTTGGACCAGGGTCCTAATGAAAAACTGTTTTTT.

This rearrangement joins TRBV19 to TRBJ2-1; no reliable D call. V was shortened by 8 bases and J by 10 bases, with 15 bases between the two germline ends. CDR1 and CDR2 (germline): LNHDA, SQIVND (reference sequence). This CDR3 has 12 amino acids. The CDR3 reads CASSELGLEQFF. As DNA, the CDR3 is TGTGCCAGTTCCGAACTCGGGTTGGAGCAGTTCTTC.

This clone was observed a single time. The genes are TRBV21-1 and TRBJ1-1; the table's D call, TRBD1, was not checked against the DNA. TRBV21-1 is a recognized pseudogene. The CDR3 runs 12 residues. The CDR3 nucleotides read TGTGCCAGCAGAGGACAGGGCCCTGAAGCTTTCTTT. This encodes CASRGQGPEAFF.

The J gene is TRBJ1-5, the V gene TRBV5-5; TRBD1 is a possible D gene (5 bases). The CDR3 is made up of 15 amino acids. V was trimmed by 3 bases and J by 5 bases, leaving 15 bases between them. From germline, CDR1 is SGHKS and CDR2 YYEKEE (reference sequence). The CDR3 sequence is CASSSDTYPYQPQHF. For the CDR3, the DNA is TGTGCCAGCAGCTCGGACACTTATCCGTATCAGCCCCAGCATTTT.

This chain joins TRBV3-1 (or the pseudogene TRBV3-2) and TRBJ1-6; D perhaps matches TRBD1 (5 bases). The CDR3 totals 15 residues. The V end was cut by 0 bases, the J end by 7 bases, with 10 bases between. Germline V gives CDR1 LGHDT, CDR2 YNNKEL (reference sequence). The CDR3 here is CASSQEQGVNSPLHF. The CDR3 DNA is TGTGCCAGCAGCCAAGAACAAGGGGTGAATTCACCCCTCCACTTT.

This sequence joins TRBV7-2 and TRBJ1-1, with 7 nucleotides matching TRBD1. Trimming took 4 bases from V and 7 from J; bases not matched to a gene: 9. Germline values: CDR1 SGHTA, CDR2 FQGNSA. This CDR3 has 14 amino acids. CDR3 in amino acids: CASSSAGGSYEAFF. In DNA form, the CDR3 reads TGTGCCAGCAGCTCGGCAGGGGGTTCTTATGAAGCTTTCTTT.

The chain uses TRBV10-3 and TRBJ1-5; possibly TRBD1 for D (5 bases). Germline CDR1 ENHRY, CDR2 SYGVKD. Trimming cost V 3 bases and J 0 bases, with 9 bases left between them. CDR3 length: 15 residues. CDR3 DNA: TGTGCCATCAGTGACTGGGGGGATAGCAATCAGCCCCAGCATTTT. It translates to CAISDWGDSNQPQHF.

This clone was detected only once. The chain couples TRBV11-2 to TRBJ2-3; 12 nucleotides align to TRBD1. The CDR3 totals 16 residues. With 4 bases clipped from V and 8 bases from J, the junction kept 10 bases outside the gene matches. CDR1 is SGHAT, CDR2 FQNNGV, per germline. CDR3 sequence (DNA): TGTGCCAGCAGCTCTCTGGGGACAGGGGGCTATGGTACGCAGTATTTT. Amino acids: CASSSLGTGGYGTQYF. Variable domain in full (rest from reference TRBV11-2 and TRBJ2-3): EAGVAQSPRYKIIEKRQSVAFWCNPISGHATLYWYQQILGQGPKLLIQFQNNGVVDDSQLPKDRFSAERLKGVDSTLKIQPAKLEDSAVYLCASSSLGTGGYGTQYFGPGTRLTVL.

The genes are TRBV6-2 or TRBV6-3 and TRBJ1-1; D perhaps matches TRBD1 (6 bases). Germline CDR1 is MNHEY and CDR2 is SVGEGT. The CDR3 loop spans 15 amino acids. Trimming left V 2 bases short and J 7 bases short, with 17 bases between. The CDR3 sequence is CASSYLQGILNEAFF. Here the CDR3 DNA reads TGTGCCAGCAGTTACCTACAGGGCATCCTCAATGAAGCTTTCTTT.